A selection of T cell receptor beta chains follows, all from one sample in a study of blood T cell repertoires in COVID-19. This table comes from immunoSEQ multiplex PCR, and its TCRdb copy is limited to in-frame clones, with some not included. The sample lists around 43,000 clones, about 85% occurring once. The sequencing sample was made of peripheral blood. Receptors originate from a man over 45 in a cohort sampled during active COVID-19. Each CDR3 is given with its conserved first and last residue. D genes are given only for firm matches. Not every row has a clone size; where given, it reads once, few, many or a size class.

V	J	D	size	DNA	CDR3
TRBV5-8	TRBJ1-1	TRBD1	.	TGTGCCAGCAGCTCCAAAGAACCGGGACAGGGACATCTGAACACTGAAGCTTTCTTT	CASSSKEPGQGHLNTEAFF
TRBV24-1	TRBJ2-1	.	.	TGTGCCACCAGTGGTGTAGCGATCACGAGCTCCTACAATGAGCAGTTCTTC	CATSGVAITSSYNEQFF
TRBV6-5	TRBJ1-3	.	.	TGTGCCAGCAGTCATAAGACATTGTCTGGAAACACCATATATTTT	CASSHKTLSGNTIYF
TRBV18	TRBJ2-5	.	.	TGTGCCAGCTCACCTCCTCGAGTCGTACAAGAGACCCAGTACTTC	CASSPPRVVQETQYF
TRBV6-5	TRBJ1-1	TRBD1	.	TGTGCCAGCAGTTACCCAGGGGGCACTGAAGCTTTCTTT	CASSYPGGTEAFF
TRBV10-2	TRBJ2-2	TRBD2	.	TGCGCCAGCAGCGATCCGCCGGGACTAGCGGGTAACACCGGGGAGCTGTTTTTT	CASSDPPGLAGNTGELFF
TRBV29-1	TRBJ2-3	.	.	TGCAGCGTTGATAAGGTGGGAGGAGGGACAGATACGCAGTATTTT	CSVDKVGGGTDTQYF
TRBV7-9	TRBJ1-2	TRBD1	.	TGTGCCAGCAGCTTCTTATATGGACAGGGGCGAGGCTATGGCTACACCTTC	CASSFLYGQGRGYGYTF
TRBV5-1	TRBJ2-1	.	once	TGCGCCAGCAGCTTGGGCGAGGGCGGCCACTCCTACAATGAGCAGTTCTTC	CASSLGEGGHSYNEQFF
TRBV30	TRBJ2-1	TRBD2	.	TGTGCCTGGAGCGAACTAGCGGCCTACAATGAGCAGTTCTTC	CAWSELAAYNEQFF
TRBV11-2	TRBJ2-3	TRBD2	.	TGTGCCAGCAGCCCCAGACTAGCGGGGGGACTAACAGATACGCAGTATTTT	CASSPRLAGGLTDTQYF
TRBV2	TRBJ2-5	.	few	TGTGCCAGCAGGTACATCTTAGCACAACAAGAGACCCAGTACTTC	CASRYILAQQETQYF
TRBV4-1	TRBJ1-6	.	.	TGCGCCAGCAGCCAAGAACCAGGAAGTGCTAATTCACCCCTCCACTTT	CASSQEPGSANSPLHF
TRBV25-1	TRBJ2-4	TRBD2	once	TGTGCCAGCAGTGATGGTGACGCTAGCGGGGGGAACATTCAGTACTTC	CASSDGDASGGNIQYF
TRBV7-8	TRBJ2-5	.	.	TGTGCCAGCAGCCCAGGGACTCCCCAGTACTTC	CASSPGTPQYF
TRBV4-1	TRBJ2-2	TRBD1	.	TGCGCCAGCAGCCTAGCCGGGACAGTCACCGGGGAGCTGTTTTTT	CASSLAGTVTGELFF
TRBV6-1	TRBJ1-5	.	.	TGTGCCAGCAGTGAGTGGAGGAACCAGCCCCAGCATTTT	CASSEWRNQPQHF
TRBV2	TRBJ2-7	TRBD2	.	TGTGCCAGCAGTGAAGAGGTAGCGGGGGGGCAAGAGCAGTACTTC	CASSEEVAGGQEQYF
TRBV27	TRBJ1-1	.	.	TGTGCCAGCAGTTCCCCAGGGGCGACAGGTATGAACACTGAAGCTTTCTTT	CASSSPGATGMNTEAFF
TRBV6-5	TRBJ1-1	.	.	TGTGCCAGCAGATTGACAGGAGCTGAAGCTTTCTTT	CASRLTGAEAFF
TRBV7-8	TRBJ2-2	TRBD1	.	TGTGCCAGCAGCTTGGGACAGGGGTACACCGGGGAGCTGTTTTTT	CASSLGQGYTGELFF
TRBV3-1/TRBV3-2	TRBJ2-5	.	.	TGTGCCAGCAGCCCCTGGGGAGCTGAGACCCAGTACTTC	CASSPWGAETQYF
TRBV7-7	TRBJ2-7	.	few	TGTGCTAGCAGCTTAGCGCTCGGGCAGGGATACGAGCAGTACTTC	CASSLALGQGYEQYF
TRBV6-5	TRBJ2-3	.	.	TGTGCCAGCAGTACACAGGCGAGCACAGATACGCAGTATTTT	CASSTQASTDTQYF
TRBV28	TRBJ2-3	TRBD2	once	TGTGCCAGCAGCCATCTAGCGGGAGGACTCACAGATACGCAGTATTTT	CASSHLAGGLTDTQYF
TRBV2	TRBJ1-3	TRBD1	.	TGTGCCAGCATGGGACAGGGGCCACGAGCGGGAAACACCATATATTTT	CASMGQGPRAGNTIYF
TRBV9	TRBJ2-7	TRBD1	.	TGTGCCAGCAGCCCGGGACAGGCTTCTAGCTCCTACGAGCAGTACTTC	CASSPGQASSSYEQYF
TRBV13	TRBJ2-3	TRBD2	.	TGTGCCAGCAGCTCAAGGACCCGGGGGGGCACAGATACGCAGTATTTT	CASSSRTRGGTDTQYF
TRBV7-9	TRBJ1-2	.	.	TGTGCCAGCAGCCCAACCAGGGATCGGAGTCTCTATGGCTACACCTTC	CASSPTRDRSLYGYTF
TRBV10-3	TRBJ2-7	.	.	TGTGCCATCAGTGAGTCGGGTAGGACAGATAGCTCCTACGAGCAGTACTTC	CAISESGRTDSSYEQYF
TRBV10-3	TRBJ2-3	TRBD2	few	TGTGCCATCACGCGGGAGGGGCTGGCAGATACGCAGTATTTT	CAITREGLADTQYF
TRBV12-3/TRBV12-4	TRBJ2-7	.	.	TGTGCCAGCAGCCTCCGAGTTTCCTACGAGCAGTACTTC	CASSLRVSYEQYF
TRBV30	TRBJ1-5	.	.	TGTGCCTGGAGTTCGGACGGGGGTCAAGCCCAGCATTTT	CAWSSDGGQAQHF
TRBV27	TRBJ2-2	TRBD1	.	TGTGCCAGCAGTTTCAGGGGGTCCACCGGGGAGCTGTTTTTT	CASSFRGSTGELFF
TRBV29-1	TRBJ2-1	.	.	TGCAGCGTTGAAGGAGGGAGTGGTGAGCAGTTCTTC	CSVEGGSGEQFF
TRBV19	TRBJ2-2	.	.	TGTGCCACCGGACAGAACACCGGGGAGCTGTTTTTT	CATGQNTGELFF
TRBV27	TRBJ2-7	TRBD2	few	TGTGCCAGCAGTTCCGTAGCGGGGGGCTACGAGCAGTACTTC	CASSSVAGGYEQYF
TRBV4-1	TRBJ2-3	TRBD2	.	TGCGCCAGCAGCCAAGATCAGGCTAGCGGAAGCACAGATACGCAGTATTTT	CASSQDQASGSTDTQYF
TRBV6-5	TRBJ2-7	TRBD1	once	TGTGCCAGCAGTTATTCGGCCCAAGGGGGCGTATACGAGCAGTACTTC	CASSYSAQGGVYEQYF
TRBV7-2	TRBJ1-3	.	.	TGTGCCAGCAGCACCGACTCCCGTACAGGAAACACCATATATTTT	CASSTDSRTGNTIYF
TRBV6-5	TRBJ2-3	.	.	TGTGCCAGCAGTTACGGCGGGGCCCCCTTAGATACGCAGTATTTT	CASSYGGAPLDTQYF
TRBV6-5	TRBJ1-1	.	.	TGTGCCAGCAGGACACTGAACACTGAAGCTTTCTTT	CASRTLNTEAFF
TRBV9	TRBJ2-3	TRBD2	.	TGTGCCAGCACCCGAGGAGCGGGAGTGGGGGATACGCAGTATTTT	CASTRGAGVGDTQYF
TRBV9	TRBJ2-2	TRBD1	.	TGTGCCAGCAGCGTAGAGGTCGGTGGACAGGGCGGTACCGGGGAGCTGTTTTTT	CASSVEVGGQGGTGELFF
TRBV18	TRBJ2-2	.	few	TGTGCCAGCTCAGGTGCGGGGCCTACGAACACCGGGGAGCTGTTTTTT	CASSGAGPTNTGELFF
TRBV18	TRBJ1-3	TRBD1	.	TGTGCCAGCTCCCAGCAGGGGGCTTCTGGAAACACCATATATTTT	CASSQQGASGNTIYF
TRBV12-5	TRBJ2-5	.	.	TGTGCTAGTGGGGAGGGGTCTCAAGAGACCCAGTACTTC	CASGEGSQETQYF
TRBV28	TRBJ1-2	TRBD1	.	TGTGCCAGCAGTTTGACAGGGGCCTATCTTAACTATGGCTACACCTTC	CASSLTGAYLNYGYTF
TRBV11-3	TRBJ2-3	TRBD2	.	TGTGCCAGCAGCTCCCTCTTAGCGGGGGGGCCAGATACGCAGTATTTT	CASSSLLAGGPDTQYF
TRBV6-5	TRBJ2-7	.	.	TGTGCCAGCAGTTACCGTGAAGGGGTCTCCTACGAGCAGTACTTC	CASSYREGVSYEQYF
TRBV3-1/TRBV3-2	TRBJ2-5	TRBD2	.	TGTGCCAGCAGCCAGTTCACTAGCGGGGGTTGGCAAGAGACCCAGTACTTC	CASSQFTSGGWQETQYF
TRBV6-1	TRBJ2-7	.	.	TGTGCCAGCAGTGAACCCCGCCAGGGAGGAGGCTACGAGCAGTACTTC	CASSEPRQGGGYEQYF
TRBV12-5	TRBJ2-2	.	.	TGTGCTAGTGGTTCCACCCTGACGGGGGGCTATACCGGGGAGCTGTTTTTT	CASGSTLTGGYTGELFF
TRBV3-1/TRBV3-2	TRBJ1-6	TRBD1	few	TGTGCCAGCAGCCAGACAGGGGACCTTTATAATTCACCCCTCCACTTT	CASSQTGDLYNSPLHF
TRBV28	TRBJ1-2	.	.	TGTGCCAGCGGGGGGGTTAACTATGGCTACACCTTC	CASGGVNYGYTF